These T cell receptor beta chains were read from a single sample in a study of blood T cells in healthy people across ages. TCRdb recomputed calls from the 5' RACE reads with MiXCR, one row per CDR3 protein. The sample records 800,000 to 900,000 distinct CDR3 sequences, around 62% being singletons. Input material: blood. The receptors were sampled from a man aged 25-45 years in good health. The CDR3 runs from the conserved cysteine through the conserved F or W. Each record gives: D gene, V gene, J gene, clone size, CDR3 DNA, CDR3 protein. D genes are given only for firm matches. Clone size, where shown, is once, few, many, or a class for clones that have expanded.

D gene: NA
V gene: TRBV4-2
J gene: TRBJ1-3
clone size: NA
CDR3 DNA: TGTGCCAGCAGCGATTTGGCGGGCGGAAACACCATATATTTT
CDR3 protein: CASSDLAGGNTIYF

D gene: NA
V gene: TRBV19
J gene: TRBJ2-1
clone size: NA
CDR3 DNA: TGTGCCAGTAACGGGGGCACGGGTGAGCAGTTCTTC
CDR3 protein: CASNGGTGEQFF

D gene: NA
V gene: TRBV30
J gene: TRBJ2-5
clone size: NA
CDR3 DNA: TGTGCCTGGAGTGTTAGAGAGGGAGAGACCCAGTACTTC
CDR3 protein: CAWSVREGETQYF

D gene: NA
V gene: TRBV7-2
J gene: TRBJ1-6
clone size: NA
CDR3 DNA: TGTGCCAGCAGCCCCCTATCTGGGGATTCACCCCTCCACTTT
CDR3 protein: CASSPLSGDSPLHF

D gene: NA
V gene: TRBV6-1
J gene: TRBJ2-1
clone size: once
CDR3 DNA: TGTGCCAGCAGTGAACAGAGGTACAATGAGCAGTTCTTC
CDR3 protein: CASSEQRYNEQFF

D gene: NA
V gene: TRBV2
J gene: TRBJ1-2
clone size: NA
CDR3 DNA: TGTGCCAGCAGTGAAAGGGCAGAAGGCTACACCTTC
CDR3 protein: CASSERAEGYTF

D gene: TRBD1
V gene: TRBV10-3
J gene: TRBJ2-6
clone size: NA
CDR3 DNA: TGTGCCATCAGTGGGGACAGCGGATCTGGGGCCAACGTCCTGACTTTC
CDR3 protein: CAISGDSGSGANVLTF

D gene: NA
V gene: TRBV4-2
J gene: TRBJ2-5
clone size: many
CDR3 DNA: TGTGCCAGCAGCCAAGATGCCTCCGGGCGTGGAGAGACCCAGTACTTC
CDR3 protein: CASSQDASGRGETQYF

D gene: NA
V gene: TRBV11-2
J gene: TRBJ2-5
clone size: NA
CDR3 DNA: TGTGCCAGCAGCTCAGGCCCCGGGACAAGTCCCTACAATGAGCAGTACTTC
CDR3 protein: CASSSGPGTSPYNEQYF

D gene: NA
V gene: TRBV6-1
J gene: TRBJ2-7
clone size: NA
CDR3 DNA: TGTGCCGGCTACCGAGGGGTCTACGAGCAGTACTTC
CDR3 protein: CAGYRGVYEQYF

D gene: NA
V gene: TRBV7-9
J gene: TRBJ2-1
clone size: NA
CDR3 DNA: TGTGCCAGCAGCTTAGCGGCGGATGAGCAGTTCTTC
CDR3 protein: CASSLAADEQFF

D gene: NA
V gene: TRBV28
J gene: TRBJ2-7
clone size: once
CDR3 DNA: TGTGCCAGCATCCTAGGAGGGGTTACCTACGAGCAGTACTTC
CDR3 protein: CASILGGVTYEQYF

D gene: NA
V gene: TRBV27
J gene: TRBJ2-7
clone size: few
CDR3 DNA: TGTGCCAGCAGTTTATTATACAGTACCTACGAGCAGTACTTC
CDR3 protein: CASSLLYSTYEQYF

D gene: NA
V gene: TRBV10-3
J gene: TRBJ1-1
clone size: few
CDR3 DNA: TGTGCCATCACCGAAGCTATGAACACTGAAGCTTTCTTT
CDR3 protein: CAITEAMNTEAFF

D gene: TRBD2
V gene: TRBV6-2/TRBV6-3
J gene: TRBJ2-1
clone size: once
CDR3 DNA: TGTGCCAGCAGTTATTTAAGCGGGGGGGTAAGAGACAATGAGCAGTTCTTC
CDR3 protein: CASSYLSGGVRDNEQFF

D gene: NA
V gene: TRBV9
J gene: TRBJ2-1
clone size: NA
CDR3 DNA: TGTGCCAGCAGCGCGGACAGCAATGAGCAGTTCTTT
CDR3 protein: CASSADSNEQFF

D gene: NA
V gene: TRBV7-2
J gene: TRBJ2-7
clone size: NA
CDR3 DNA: TGTGCCAGCAGCTTACTAGATATTGGTAACGAGCAGTACTTC
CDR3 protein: CASSLLDIGNEQYF

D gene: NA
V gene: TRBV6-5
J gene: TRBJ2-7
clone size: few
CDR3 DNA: TGTGCCAGCAGTTCCACCGCCGAGGGGGGCCCCTCCTACGAGCAGTACTTC
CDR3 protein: CASSSTAEGGPSYEQYF

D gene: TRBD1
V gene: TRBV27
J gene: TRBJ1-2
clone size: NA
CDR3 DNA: TGTGCCAGCAGACCGGGACAGGCCCACCTCTATGGCTACACCTTC
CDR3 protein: CASRPGQAHLYGYTF

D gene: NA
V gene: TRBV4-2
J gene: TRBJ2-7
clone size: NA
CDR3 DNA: TGTGCCAGCAGCCAAGGCAGGTTCTCCTACGAGCAGTACTTC
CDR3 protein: CASSQGRFSYEQYF

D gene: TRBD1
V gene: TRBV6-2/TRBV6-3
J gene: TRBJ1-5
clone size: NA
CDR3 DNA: TGTGCCAGCAGATCAACAGGGGTTCAGCCCCAGCATTTT
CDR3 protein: CASRSTGVQPQHF

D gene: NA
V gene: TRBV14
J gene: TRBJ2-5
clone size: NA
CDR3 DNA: TGTGCCAGCAGCCAAGAGCCACTCCAAGAGACCCAGTACTTC
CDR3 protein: CASSQEPLQETQYF

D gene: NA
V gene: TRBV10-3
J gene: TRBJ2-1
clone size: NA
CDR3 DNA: TGTGCCATCAGCCTGATGTCGGGCGAGCAGTTCTTC
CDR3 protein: CAISLMSGEQFF

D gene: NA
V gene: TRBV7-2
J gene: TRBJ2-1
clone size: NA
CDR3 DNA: TGTGCCAGCAGCCTTAGATCACTGGATGAGCAGTTCTTC
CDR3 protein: CASSLRSLDEQFF

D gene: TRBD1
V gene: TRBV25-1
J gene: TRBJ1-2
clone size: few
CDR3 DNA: TGTGCCAGCACTATGACAGGGGACTATGGCTACACCTTC
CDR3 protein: CASTMTGDYGYTF

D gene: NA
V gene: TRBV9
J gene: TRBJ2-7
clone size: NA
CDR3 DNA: TGTGCCAGCAGCGTAGTAGGCAGCAGCTCCTACGGGCAGTACTTC
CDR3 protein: CASSVVGSSSYGQYF

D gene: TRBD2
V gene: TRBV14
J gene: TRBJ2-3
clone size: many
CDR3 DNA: TGTGCCAGCAGCCTGGGACTAGCGGGGCGGTCAGATACGCAGTATTTT
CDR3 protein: CASSLGLAGRSDTQYF

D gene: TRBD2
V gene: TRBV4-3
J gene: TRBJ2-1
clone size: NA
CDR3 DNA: TGCGCCAGCAGCCAAGTCCTAGCGGGGGTTTACAATGAGCAGTTCTTC
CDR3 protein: CASSQVLAGVYNEQFF

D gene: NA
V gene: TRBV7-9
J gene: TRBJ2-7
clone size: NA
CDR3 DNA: TGTGCCAGCAGCTTCCATTTGATAGGCTCTGACTACGAGCAGTACTTC
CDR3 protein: CASSFHLIGSDYEQYF

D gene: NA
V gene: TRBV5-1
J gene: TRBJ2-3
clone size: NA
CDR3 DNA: TGCGCCAACAGCATCCGTCCTTCTAGCACAGATACGCAGTATTTT
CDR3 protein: CANSIRPSSTDTQYF

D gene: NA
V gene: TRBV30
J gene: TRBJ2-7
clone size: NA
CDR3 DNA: TGTGCCTGGAGTGATAACTACGAGCAGTACTTC
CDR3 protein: CAWSDNYEQYF

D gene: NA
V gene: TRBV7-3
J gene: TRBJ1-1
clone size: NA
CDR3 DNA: TGTGCCAGCAGCGGGGTAGCAGGCACTGAAGCTTTCTTT
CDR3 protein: CASSGVAGTEAFF

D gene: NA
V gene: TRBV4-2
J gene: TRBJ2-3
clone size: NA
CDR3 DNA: TGTGCCAGCAGCCAAGAGGATCCGGGTGGCGATACGCGGTATTTT
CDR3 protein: CASSQEDPGGDTRYF

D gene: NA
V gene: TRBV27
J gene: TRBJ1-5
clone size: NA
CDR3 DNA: TGTGCCAGCAGTTTACGGTCAGGGCGTCAACAGCCCCAGCATTTT
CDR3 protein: CASSLRSGRQQPQHF

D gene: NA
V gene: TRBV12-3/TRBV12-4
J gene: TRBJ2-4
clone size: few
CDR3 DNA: TGTGCCAGCACCTGGGGGGGGGCGACAGACATTCAGTACTTC
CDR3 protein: CASTWGGATDIQYF

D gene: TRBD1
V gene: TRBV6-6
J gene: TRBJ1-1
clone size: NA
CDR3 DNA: TGTGCCAGCAACCTACAGGGGACTGAAGCTTTCTTT
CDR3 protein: CASNLQGTEAFF

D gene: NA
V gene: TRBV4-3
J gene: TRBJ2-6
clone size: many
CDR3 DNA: TGCGCCAGCAGCCAAGATGGCAGCTCTGGGGCCAACGTCCTGACTTTC
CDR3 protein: CASSQDGSSGANVLTF

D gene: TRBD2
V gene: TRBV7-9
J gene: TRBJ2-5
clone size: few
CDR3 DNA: TGTGCCAGCAGCTTAGGCATAGGACTAGCCGAGACCCAGTACTTC
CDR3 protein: CASSLGIGLAETQYF

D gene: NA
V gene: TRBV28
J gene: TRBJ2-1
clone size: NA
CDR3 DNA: TGTGCCAGCAGCCAGGTAGGCTCCTACAATGAGCAGTTCTTC
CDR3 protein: CASSQVGSYNEQFF

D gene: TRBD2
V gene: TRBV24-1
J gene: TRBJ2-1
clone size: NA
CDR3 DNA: TGTGCCACCAGTGATTTGCGGACTAGCGGAGCCTACAATGAGCAGTTCTTC
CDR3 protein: CATSDLRTSGAYNEQFF

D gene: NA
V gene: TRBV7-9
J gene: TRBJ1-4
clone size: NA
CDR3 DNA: TGTGCCAGCAGCTTAGCTCAGAGGGATGAAAAACTGTTTTTT
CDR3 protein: CASSLAQRDEKLFF

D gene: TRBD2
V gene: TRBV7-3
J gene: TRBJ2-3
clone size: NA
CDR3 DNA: TGTGCCAGCAGCCCGACTAGCGGGATTAGCACAGATACGCAGTATTTT
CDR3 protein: CASSPTSGISTDTQYF

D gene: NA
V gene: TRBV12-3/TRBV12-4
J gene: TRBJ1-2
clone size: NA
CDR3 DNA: TGTGCCAGCAGCCAGGGGATTCGGCAGAACTATGGCTACACCTTC
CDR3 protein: CASSQGIRQNYGYTF

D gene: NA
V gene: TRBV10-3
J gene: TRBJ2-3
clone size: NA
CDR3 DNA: TGTGCCATCAGTGGACAGGTTCCGCCAGATACGCAGTATTTT
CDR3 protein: CAISGQVPPDTQYF

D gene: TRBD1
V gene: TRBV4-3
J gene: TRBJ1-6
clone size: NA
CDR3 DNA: TGCGCCAGCAGCCACTGGACAGGGGAATATAATTCACCCCTCCACTTT
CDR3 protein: CASSHWTGEYNSPLHF